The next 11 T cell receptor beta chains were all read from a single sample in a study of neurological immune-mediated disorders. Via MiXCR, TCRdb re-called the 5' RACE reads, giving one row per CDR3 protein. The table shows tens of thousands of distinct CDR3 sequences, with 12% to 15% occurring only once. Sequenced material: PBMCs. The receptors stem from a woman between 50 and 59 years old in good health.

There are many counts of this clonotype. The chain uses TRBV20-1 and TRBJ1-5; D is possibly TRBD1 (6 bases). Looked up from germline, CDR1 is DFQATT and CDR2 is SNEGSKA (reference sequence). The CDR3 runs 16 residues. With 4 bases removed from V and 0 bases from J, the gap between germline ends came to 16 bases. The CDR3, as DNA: TGCAGTGCTACGCCAACTTACAGGGATAGCAATCAGCCCCAGCATTTT. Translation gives CSATPTYRDSNQPQHF.

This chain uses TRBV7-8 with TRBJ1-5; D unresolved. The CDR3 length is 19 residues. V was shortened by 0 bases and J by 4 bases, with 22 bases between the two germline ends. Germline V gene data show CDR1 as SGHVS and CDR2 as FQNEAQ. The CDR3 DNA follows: TGTGCCAGCAGCTTAGCCCATCGAGCCGACGGGTGGGGAAATCAGCCCCAGCATTTT. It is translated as CASSLAHRADGWGNQPQHF.

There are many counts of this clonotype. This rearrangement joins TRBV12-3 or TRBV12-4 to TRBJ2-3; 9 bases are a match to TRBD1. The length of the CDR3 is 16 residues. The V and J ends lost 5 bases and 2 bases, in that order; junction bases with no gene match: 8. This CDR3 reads CASSKGGQGPTDTQYF. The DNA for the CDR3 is TGTGCCAGCAGTAAGGGGGGACAGGGACCCACAGATACGCAGTATTTT.

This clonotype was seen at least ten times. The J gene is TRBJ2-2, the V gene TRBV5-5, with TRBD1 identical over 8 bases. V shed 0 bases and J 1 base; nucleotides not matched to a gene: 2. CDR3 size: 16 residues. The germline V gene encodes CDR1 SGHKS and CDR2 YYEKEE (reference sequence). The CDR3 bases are TGTGCCAGCAGCTTGGCCGGGACAGGGAACACCGGGGAGCTGTTTTTT. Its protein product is CASSLAGTGNTGELFF.

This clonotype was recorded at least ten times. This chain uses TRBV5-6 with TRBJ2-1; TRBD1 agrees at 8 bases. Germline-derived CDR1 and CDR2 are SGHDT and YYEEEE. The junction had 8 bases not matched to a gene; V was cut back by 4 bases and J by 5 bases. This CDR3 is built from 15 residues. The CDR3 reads CASSDLDRANNEQFF. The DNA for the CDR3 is TGTGCCAGCAGCGATTTGGACAGGGCGAACAATGAGCAGTTCTTC. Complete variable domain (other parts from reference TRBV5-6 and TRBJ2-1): DAGVTQSPTHLIKTRGQQVTLRCSPKSGHDTVSWYQQALGQGPQFIFQYYEEEERQRGNFPDRFSGHQFPNYSSELNVNALLLGDSALYLCASSDLDRANNEQFFGPGTRLTVL.

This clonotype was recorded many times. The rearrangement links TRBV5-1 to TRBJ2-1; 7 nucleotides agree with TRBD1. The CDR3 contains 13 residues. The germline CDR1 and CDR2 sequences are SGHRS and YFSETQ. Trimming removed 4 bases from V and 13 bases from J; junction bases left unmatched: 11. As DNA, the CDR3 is TGCGCCAGCAGCGCGTCAACGCAGGGGGTACAGTTCTTC. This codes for CASSASTQGVQFF.

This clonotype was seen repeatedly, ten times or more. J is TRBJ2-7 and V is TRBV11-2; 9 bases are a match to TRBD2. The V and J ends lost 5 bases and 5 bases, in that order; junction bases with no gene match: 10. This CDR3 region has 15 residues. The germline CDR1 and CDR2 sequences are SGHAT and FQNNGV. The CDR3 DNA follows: TGTGCCAGCAGCCCTTTCGGCGGGGGGGATCACGAGCAGTACTTC. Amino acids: CASSPFGGGDHEQYF.

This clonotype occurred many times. CDR3 DNA sequence: TGCAGTGCTAGTGAGGCTTATGGCTACACCTTC. Its translation: CSASEAYGYTF. The rearrangement links TRBV20-1 to TRBJ1-2; D is ambiguous. V gave up 3 bases and J gave up 5 bases, with 7 bases separating them. Germline assignment: CDR1 DFQATT and CDR2 SNEGSKA (reference sequence). This CDR3 is 11 amino acids long.

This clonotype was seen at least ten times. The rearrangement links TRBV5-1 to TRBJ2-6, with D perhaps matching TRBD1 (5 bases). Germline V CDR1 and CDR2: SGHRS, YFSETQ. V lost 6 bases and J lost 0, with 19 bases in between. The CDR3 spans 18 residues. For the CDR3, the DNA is TGCGCCAGCACCCGACGAACTGACAGTTCCTCTGGGGCCAACGTCCTGACTTTC. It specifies CASTRRTDSSSGANVLTF.

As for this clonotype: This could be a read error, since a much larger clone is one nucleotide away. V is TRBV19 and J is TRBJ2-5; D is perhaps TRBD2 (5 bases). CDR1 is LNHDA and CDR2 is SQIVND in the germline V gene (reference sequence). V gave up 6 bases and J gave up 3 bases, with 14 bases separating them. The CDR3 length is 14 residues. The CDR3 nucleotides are TGTGCCAGTAGGCGGGCGGAGGTAAAAGAGACCCAGTACTTC. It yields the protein CASRRAEVKETQYF.

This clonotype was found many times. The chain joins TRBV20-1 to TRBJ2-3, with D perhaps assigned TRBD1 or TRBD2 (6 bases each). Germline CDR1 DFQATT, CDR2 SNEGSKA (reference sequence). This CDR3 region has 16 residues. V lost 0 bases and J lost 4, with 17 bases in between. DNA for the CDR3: TGCAGTGCTAGAGACCCACAGGGCGGAGGGGCAGATACGCAGTATTTT. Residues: CSARDPQGGGADTQYF.